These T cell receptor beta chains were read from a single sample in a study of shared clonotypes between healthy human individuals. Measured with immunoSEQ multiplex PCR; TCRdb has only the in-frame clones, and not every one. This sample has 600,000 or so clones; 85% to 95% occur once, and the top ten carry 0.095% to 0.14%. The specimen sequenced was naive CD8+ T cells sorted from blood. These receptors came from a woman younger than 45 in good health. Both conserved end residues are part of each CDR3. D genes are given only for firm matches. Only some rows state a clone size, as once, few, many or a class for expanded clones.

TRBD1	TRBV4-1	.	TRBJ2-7	TGCGCCAGCAGCCAAGAGGGTGGGACAGGATTCTACGAGCAGTACTTC	CASSQEGGTGFYEQYF
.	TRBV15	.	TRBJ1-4	TGTGCCACCAGCAGAGAGGGATTCAGGAATGAAAAACTGTTTTTT	CATSREGFRNEKLFF
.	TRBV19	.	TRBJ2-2	TGTGCCAGTAGTCCGGACGGATACACCGGGGAGCTGTTTTTT	CASSPDGYTGELFF
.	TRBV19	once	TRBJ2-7	TGTGCCAGTAGTATAGGGGAAGGCCCCTACGAGCAGTACTTC	CASSIGEGPYEQYF
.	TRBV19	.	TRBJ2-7	TGTGCCAGTAATGGGCCCACGAACGAGCAGTACTTC	CASNGPTNEQYF
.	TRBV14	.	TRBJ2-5	TGTGCCAGCAGCCCAAGGGCAGGGGACCAAGAGACCCAGTACTTC	CASSPRAGDQETQYF
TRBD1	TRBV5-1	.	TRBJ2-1	TGCGCCAGCAGCCTGGACAGGGACTCCTACAATGAGCAGTTCTTC	CASSLDRDSYNEQFF
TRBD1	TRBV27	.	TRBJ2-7	TGTGCCAGCAGAGTGGACAGGGGGATCTCCTACGAGCAGTACTTC	CASRVDRGISYEQYF
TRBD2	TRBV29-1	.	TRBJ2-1	TGCAGCGTTTCAGGACTAGCGACAAACAATGAGCAGTTCTTC	CSVSGLATNNEQFF
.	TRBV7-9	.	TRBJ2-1	TGTGCCAGCAGCAATTCAGAGGGAAATGAGCAGTTCTTC	CASSNSEGNEQFF
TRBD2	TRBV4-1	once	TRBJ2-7	TGCGCCAGCAGCCAAGGGACTAGCGGCTACGAGCAGTACTTC	CASSQGTSGYEQYF
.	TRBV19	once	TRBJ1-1	TGTGCCAGTAGTGCTGATTCAGGGAAGAACACTGAAGCTTTCTTT	CASSADSGKNTEAFF
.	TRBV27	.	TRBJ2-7	TGTGCCAGCCAGAGGGGAATAAACTACGAGCAGTACTTC	CASQRGINYEQYF
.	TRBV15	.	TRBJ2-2	TGTGCCACCAGCCTTTCCGGGACCCTGAACACCGGGGAGCTGTTTTTT	CATSLSGTLNTGELFF
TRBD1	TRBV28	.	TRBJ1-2	TGTGCCAGCAGCCCCGTACAGGGGGGCTACACCTTC	CASSPVQGGYTF
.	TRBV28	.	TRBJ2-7	TGTGCCAGCAGGGCAGAATGGCCGAGCTCCTACGAGCAGTACTTC	CASRAEWPSSYEQYF
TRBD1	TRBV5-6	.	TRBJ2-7	TGTGCCAGCACCCATACGGACAGGGGGCTATACGAGCAGTACTTC	CASTHTDRGLYEQYF
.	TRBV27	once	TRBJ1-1	TGTGCCAGCAGATTAGGCGTCGGTACAGGGGCTTTCTTT	CASRLGVGTGAFF
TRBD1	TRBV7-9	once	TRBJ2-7	TGTGCCAGCAGCTTAAAGGTTGCCGGGGGGACAGGGGCCTACGAGCAGTACTTC	CASSLKVAGGTGAYEQYF
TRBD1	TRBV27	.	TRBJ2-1	TGTGCCAGCAGTCCCCGGACAGGGAGATCCTACAATGAGCAGTTCTTC	CASSPRTGRSYNEQFF
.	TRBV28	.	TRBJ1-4	TGTGCCAGCAGACCCATTGTGGCGAGGCTTCCAACTAATGAAAAACTGTTTTTT	CASRPIVARLPTNEKLFF
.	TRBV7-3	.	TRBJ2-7	TGTGCCAGCAGCCGGGACGGCTCCTACGAGCAGTACTTC	CASSRDGSYEQYF
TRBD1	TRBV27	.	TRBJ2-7	TGTGCCAGCAGTCCCGACAGGGGGATCTACGAGCAGTACTTC	CASSPDRGIYEQYF
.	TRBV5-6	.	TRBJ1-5	TGTGCCAGCAGCTTGGGGGGTGGGCCCCAGCATTTT	CASSLGGGPQHF
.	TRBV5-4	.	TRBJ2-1	TGTGCCAGCAGCAGGACGTCTTTTGAGCAGTTCTTC	CASSRTSFEQFF
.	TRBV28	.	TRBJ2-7	TGTGCCAGCAGGCCGAGACAGGGAGGGTCCTACGAGCAGTACTTC	CASRPRQGGSYEQYF
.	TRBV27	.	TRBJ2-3	TGTGCCAGCAATGTTGGAGGGAGTACAGATACGCAGTATTTT	CASNVGGSTDTQYF
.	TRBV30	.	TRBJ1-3	TGTGCCTGGAGCAGGGGATTCGGGAACACCATATATTTT	CAWSRGFGNTIYF
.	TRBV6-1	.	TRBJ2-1	TGTGCCAGCAGTGAAGGGTATGAGCAGTTCTTC	CASSEGYEQFF
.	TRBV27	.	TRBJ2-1	TGTGCCAGCAGTTTTCATAGTGAGCAGTTCTTC	CASSFHSEQFF
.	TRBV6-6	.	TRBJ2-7	TGTGCCAGCGCACAGGGAGGACGGTACGAGCAGTACTTC	CASAQGGRYEQYF
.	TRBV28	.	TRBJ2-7	TGTGCCAGCAGTTTAAGGACTATCGCCTACGAGCAGTACTTC	CASSLRTIAYEQYF
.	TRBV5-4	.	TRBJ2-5	TGTGCCAGCAGCTTGGGAGCTAGTTCTGAGACCCAGTACTTC	CASSLGASSETQYF
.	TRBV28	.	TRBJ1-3	TGTGCCAGCAGTGGGATGAGTAACCCAAGGGTTTCTGGAAACACCATATATTTT	CASSGMSNPRVSGNTIYF
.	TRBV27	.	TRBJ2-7	TGTGCCAGCAGTTCACACAGGGCCCCCTACGAGCAGTACTTC	CASSSHRAPYEQYF
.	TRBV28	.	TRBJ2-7	TGTGCCAGCAGTTTATTTAGCGGCCAATTAAACTTC	CASSLFSGQLNF
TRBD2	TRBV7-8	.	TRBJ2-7	TGTGCCAGCAGCTTCGGCGGGAGGATGAAGGACTACGAGCAGTACTTC	CASSFGGRMKDYEQYF
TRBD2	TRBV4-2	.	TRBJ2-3	TGTGCCAGCAGCCAAGATATGGCGGGAGCCCTCTCAGATACGCAGTATTTT	CASSQDMAGALSDTQYF
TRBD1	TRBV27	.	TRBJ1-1	TGTGCCAGCAGGCCAACAGGGGTAGGCGCTGAAGCTTTCTTT	CASRPTGVGAEAFF
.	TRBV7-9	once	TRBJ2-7	TGTGCCAGCAGCTTCGGGACTCAAGGCCAGTCGGACTTC	CASSFGTQGQSDF
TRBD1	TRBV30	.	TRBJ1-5	TGTGCCTGGAGCGGGACAGGATATGGGCTCCAGCCCCAGCATTTT	CAWSGTGYGLQPQHF
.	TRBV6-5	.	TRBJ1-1	TGTGCCAGCAGTTACTCGCTTGGGGGACCTGAAGCTTTCTTT	CASSYSLGGPEAFF
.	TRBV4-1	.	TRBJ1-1	TGCGCCAGCAGCCACGCACCCCTGGGGGCGGACACTGAAGCTTTCTTT	CASSHAPLGADTEAFF
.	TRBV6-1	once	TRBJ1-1	TGTGCCAGCAGATGGGGGTGGGCTGAAGCTTTCTTT	CASRWGWAEAFF
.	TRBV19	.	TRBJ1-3	TGTGCCAGTAGTATGAACTCAGTCTCTGGAAACACCATATATTTT	CASSMNSVSGNTIYF
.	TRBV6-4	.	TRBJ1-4	TGTGCCAGCAGTCACGGGTGGAGTCTTTTAAAACTGTTTTTT	CASSHGWSLLKLFF
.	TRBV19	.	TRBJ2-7	TGTGCCAGTAGTACCTCCGCTTACGAGCAGTACTTC	CASSTSAYEQYF
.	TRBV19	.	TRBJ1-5	TGTGCCAGTACAACTGGGGGAGTTAGCAATCAGCCCCAGCATTTT	CASTTGGVSNQPQHF
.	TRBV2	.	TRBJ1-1	TGTGCCAGCAAATGGAAAATGAACACTGAAGCTTTCTTT	CASKWKMNTEAFF
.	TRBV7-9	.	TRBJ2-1	TGTGCCAGCTATGTTAGAGGCCGTAATGAGCAGTTCTTC	CASYVRGRNEQFF
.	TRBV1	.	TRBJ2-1	TGCACCAGCAACCACATAGCGGGAGGGTCCTACAATGAGCAGTTCTTC	CTSNHIAGGSYNEQFF
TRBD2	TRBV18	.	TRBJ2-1	TGTGCCAGCTCACCGCGAACCGGGGGGGGGCCGTACAATGAGCAGTTCTTC	CASSPRTGGGPYNEQFF
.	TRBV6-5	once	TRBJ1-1	TGTGCCAGCGGGAGGGAGGGCACTGAAGCTTTCTTT	CASGREGTEAFF